Included here is one T cell receptor (beta chain) sequence, with context. This specimen comes from a study of blood T cell repertoires in COVID-19. Overall study context: COVID-19 samples collected from the United States, Italy and Spain covered acute and convalescent phases.

Per germline, CDR1 SEHNR and CDR2 FQNEAQ (reference sequence). CDR3 length: 13 amino acids. V lost 7 bases, J lost 3 bases, and 3 bases stayed unmatched. Clones were sequenced by immunoSEQ multiplex PCR, and TCRdb holds only the in-frame ones, with some missing. The sample lists some 99,000 clones; more than 60% were seen once. The sequence was collected from a man aged 65-85 years with acute or convalescent COVID-19. The chain uses TRBV7-9 and TRBJ2-1, with 7 bases identical to TRBD1. Input material: peripheral blood. The CDR3 coding sequence is TGTGCCAGCAACCACAGGGGCTACAATGAGCAGTTCTTC. It is translated as CASNHRGYNEQFF.